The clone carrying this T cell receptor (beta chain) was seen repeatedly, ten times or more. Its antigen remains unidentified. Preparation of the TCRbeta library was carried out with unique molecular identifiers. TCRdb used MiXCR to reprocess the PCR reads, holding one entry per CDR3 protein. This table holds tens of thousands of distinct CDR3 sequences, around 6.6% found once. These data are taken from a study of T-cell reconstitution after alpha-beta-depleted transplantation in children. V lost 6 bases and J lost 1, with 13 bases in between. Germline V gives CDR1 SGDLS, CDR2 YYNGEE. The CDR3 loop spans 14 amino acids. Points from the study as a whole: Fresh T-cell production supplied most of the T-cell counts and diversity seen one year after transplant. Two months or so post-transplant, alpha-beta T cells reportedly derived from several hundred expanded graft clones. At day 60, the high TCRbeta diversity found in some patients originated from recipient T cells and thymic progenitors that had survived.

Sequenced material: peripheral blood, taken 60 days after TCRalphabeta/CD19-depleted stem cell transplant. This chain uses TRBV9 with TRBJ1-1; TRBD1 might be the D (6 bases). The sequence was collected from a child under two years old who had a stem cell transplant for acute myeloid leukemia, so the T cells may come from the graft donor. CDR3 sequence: CASTPGGANTEAFF. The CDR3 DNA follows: TGTGCCAGCACCCCCGGGGGGGCGAACACTGAAGCTTTCTTT. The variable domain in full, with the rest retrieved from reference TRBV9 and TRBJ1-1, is DSGVTQTPKHLITATGQRVTLRCSPRSGDLSVYWYQQSLDQGLQFLIQYYNGEERAKGNILERFSAQQFPDLHSELNLSSLELGDSALYFCASTPGGANTEAFFGQGTRLTVV.